The TCR beta chain under discussion was sequenced for a study of T-cell reconstitution after alpha-beta-depleted transplantation in children. The library targeted TCRbeta and was prepared with unique molecular identifiers. TCRdb processed the PCR reads anew with MiXCR; each CDR3 protein has one entry. This sample carries about 360,000 distinct CDR3 sequences, 13% of them seen once, and the ten largest clones take around 4.5%. Looked up from germline, CDR1 is SGHRS and CDR2 is YFSETQ. There are 15 residues in the CDR3. The germline V and J ends were trimmed by 4 bases and 7 bases, with 18 bases remaining between them.

The receptor's source is a human donor who donated a stem cell graft to a child with Fanconi anemia. The sample in question was PBMCs, obtained from the stem cell graft. The J gene is TRBJ2-1, the V gene TRBV5-1, with D perhaps TRBD2 (6 bases). In DNA form, the CDR3 reads TGCGCCAGCAGCCTCGGGACGGGGGAAGGGAATGAGCAGTTCTTC. Translating gives CASSLGTGEGNEQFF.